This T cell receptor (beta chain) is drawn from a study of STAT5B mutations in CD4+ large granular lymphocyte leukemia. Study observations and caveats: Top patient clones used TRBV06 genes more often: 8/27 versus 2/35 in controls.

With regard to this clone: Its antigen is unidentified.

Trimming removed 5 bases from V and 9 bases from J; junction bases left unmatched: 22. The CDR3 is 19 amino acids. The germline gives CDR1 MDHEN, CDR2 SYDVKM. Here immunoSEQ multiplex PCR was the method, and the copy in TCRdb shows in-frame clones only, minus some. The data show 20,000 to 25,000 clones, 70% to 80% seen once. This chain uses TRBV28 with TRBJ2-3; 11 nucleotides agree with TRBD1. This clonotype originated in a human donor in good health. Sequenced: CD4+ T cells from blood buffy coats. The CDR3 is CASSMWTGGRLTPSWTQYF. CDR3 DNA sequence: TGTGCCAGCAGTATGTGGACAGGGGGCCGTTTGACCCCGTCATGGACGCAGTATTTT.